This T cell receptor (beta chain) was sequenced in a study of OX40 agonist ivuxolimab in advanced cancers. Study as a whole: Dose-escalation patients were diagnosed with hepatocellular carcinoma, melanoma, renal cell cancer or head and neck cancer.

Assay: immunoSEQ multiplex PCR; the TCRdb copy retains only in-frame clones and omits some. The sample includes more than 60,000 clones, around 83% of them seen just once. Exclusion applied to patients with autoimmune disease history or systemic immunosuppression. The CDR3 is made up of 13 amino acids. Trimming took off 5 bases at V and 8 bases at J, with 12 bases between the two ends. Germline CDR1 is SGHAT and CDR2 is FQDESV (reference sequence). Sequenced material: CD4+ or CD8+ T cells sorted from blood, taken in a trial of the OX40 agonist ivuxolimab. The receptor was isolated from an adult with an advanced solid tumor such as melanoma, head and neck, liver or kidney cancer. This chain uses TRBV11-1 with TRBJ2-2; no reliable D call. The CDR3: CASSPFLRGELFF. CDR3 DNA sequence: TGTGCCAGCAGCCCCTTCCTGAGAGGGGAGCTGTTTTTT.